The 27 T cell receptor beta chains below come from one sample, sequenced in a study of post-analysis software for immune sequencing data. These receptors' targets are unknown. Study-level points and caveats: Included in a set of about 5 TRBV segments more frequent in patients than controls were TRBV5-6, TRBV5-1 and TRBV20-1.

Unique molecular identifiers were built into the TCR beta cDNA libraries. TCRdb re-derived calls from the PCR reads in MiXCR, one entry per CDR3 protein. Of about half a million distinct CDR3 sequences listed, under 55% are singletons. Sequencing was done on a sample of blood. Receptor source: a girl aged 5 to 17 with multiple sclerosis.

The rearrangement joins TRBV6-5 to TRBJ2-1, with 7 bases aligning to TRBD2. Germline V gene sequence: CDR1 MNHEY, CDR2 SVGAGI. Trimming took 0 bases from V and 2 from J; bases not matched to a gene: 4. The CDR3 covers 16 residues. DNA of the CDR3: TGTGCCAGCAGTTACTCGGCGGGAGTGGCCTACAATGAGCAGTTCTTC. Protein sequence: CASSYSAGVAYNEQFF.

This clonotype was picked up a small number of times. This chain links TRBV24-1 with TRBJ2-7; D is unresolved. CDR1 is KGHDR and CDR2 is SFDVKD in the germline V gene. This CDR3 is built from 14 residues. The V gene lost 5 bases and the J gene lost 4 bases, with 14 bases spanning the gap. The CDR3 DNA reads as TGTGCCACCAGTGTTAGGCCTCGCCGATACGAGCAGTACTTC. Translation gives CATSVRPRRYEQYF.

This clonotype was seen a handful of times. The V and J genes are TRBV5-1 and TRBJ1-6, with 11 bases aligning to TRBD1. CDR3 length equals 15 residues. V lost 0 bases, J lost 10 bases, and 3 bases stayed unmatched. Germline lookup yields CDR1 SGHRS and CDR2 YFSETQ. This CDR3 reads CASSLGTGGESPLHF. The DNA of the CDR3 is TGCGCCAGCAGCTTGGGGACAGGGGGCGAGTCACCCCTCCACTTT.

This clonotype was detected only a few times. V is TRBV5-1 and J is TRBJ2-4, with a weak D call TRBD2 (5 bases). The V gene's germline CDR1 is SGHRS and CDR2 YFSETQ. Trimming removed 0 bases from V and 6 bases from J, with 13 bases in between. The CDR3 spans 15 residues. As DNA, the CDR3 is TGCGCCAGCAGCTTGGAGGGAGTCAAAGGAAACATTCAGTACTTC. It is translated as CASSLEGVKGNIQYF.

The rearrangement joins TRBV7-3 to TRBJ2-1; TRBD2 agrees at 12 bases. V shed 2 bases and J 12 bases; nucleotides not matched to a gene: 14. CDR3 length equals 17 residues. Germline V gene lookup returns CDR1 SGHTA and CDR2 FQGTGA. Here the CDR3 DNA reads TGTGCCAGCAGCTTATCCAGGACTAGCGGGGAAGCGGGATGGCAGTTCTTC. This sequence encodes CASSLSRTSGEAGWQFF.

This chain uses TRBV7-2 with TRBJ1-5, with 8 bases matching TRBD1. Germline V gene data show CDR1 as SGHTA and CDR2 as FQGNSA. V dropped 5 bases and J dropped 4; count of bases not matched to a gene: 7. CDR3 length equals 15 residues. Here the CDR3 DNA reads TGTGCCAGCAGCAGGACAGGGATGGGTAATCAGCCCCAGCATTTT. As protein: CASSRTGMGNQPQHF.

This chain connects TRBV24-1 to TRBJ2-5, with D tentatively TRBD2 (5 bases). The CDR3 extends over 13 amino acids. V was shortened by 6 bases and J by 3 bases, with 10 bases between the two germline ends. CDR1 is KGHDR, CDR2 SFDVKD, per germline. The CDR3 region is CATSRRGEETQYF. Written as DNA, the CDR3 is TGTGCCACCAGTCGACGGGGAGAAGAGACCCAGTACTTC.

The chain links TRBV7-8 to TRBJ1-1; no firm D call. The V gene lost 3 bases and the J gene lost 1 base, with 6 bases spanning the gap. This CDR3 has 13 residues. The germline V gene has CDR1 SGHVS and CDR2 FQNEAQ. This CDR3 reads CASSFVQNTEAFF. CDR3 bases: TGTGCCAGCAGCTTTGTCCAGAACACTGAAGCTTTCTTT.

The chain combines TRBV5-6 with TRBJ2-1; 11 nucleotides align to TRBD1. This CDR3 is 20 amino acids long. Germline assignment: CDR1 SGHDT and CDR2 YYEEEE. With V trimmed by 4 bases and J by 1 base, 16 bases remained unmatched. The CDR3 nucleotides read TGTGCCAGCAGCCCACATCGCTCAGGGGACAGGGGGATATCCTACAATGAGCAGTTCTTC. This sequence encodes CASSPHRSGDRGISYNEQFF.

The V and J genes are TRBV3-1 and TRBJ1-5; D gene unclear. Deletions cut 9 bases from V and 1 base from J, with 13 bases between. The germline V gene encodes CDR1 LGHDT and CDR2 YNNKEL (reference sequence). This CDR3 is built from 14 residues. The CDR3 reads CARTRRTSNQPQHF. Here the CDR3 DNA reads TGTGCCAGGACCAGGAGAACCAGCAATCAGCCCCAGCATTTT.

In its sample, this clonotype was seen a few times. The J gene is TRBJ2-1, the V gene TRBV4-3; D not certain. V was pared by 1 base and J by 7 bases, with 8 bases between. Germline CDR1 reads LGHNA; CDR2 reads YSLEER. The CDR3 length is 13 residues. CDR3 coding DNA: TGCGCCAGCAGCCAAGTAGTATATAATGAGCAGTTCTTC. Protein: CASSQVVYNEQFF.

This clonotype has a handful of counts. The chain links TRBV4-1 to TRBJ2-7, with 12 nucleotides matching TRBD2. The better agreement between TRBJ2-4 and the DNA end casts doubt on the J call. This CDR3 region has 16 residues. CDR1 and CDR2 from the germline V gene are MGHRA and YSYEKL. CDR3 coding DNA: TGCGCCAGCAGCCAAGCACTAGCGGGAGGCGAGAACATTCAGTACTTC. Its translation is CASSQALAGGENIQYF.

The chain couples TRBV28 to TRBJ2-3; 7 nucleotides align to TRBD2. Germline lookup yields CDR1 MDHEN and CDR2 SYDVKM. Trimming removed 5 bases from V and 2 bases from J; junction bases left unmatched: 7. The CDR3 length is 15 residues. The CDR3 region is CASSPSSGITDTQYF. DNA of the CDR3: TGTGCCAGCAGTCCCTCTAGCGGAATCACAGATACGCAGTATTTT. Full variable domain (outside the CDR3, taken from reference TRBV28 and TRBJ2-3): DVKVTQSSRYLVKRTGEKVFLECVQDMDHENMFWYRQDPGLGLRLIYFSYDVKMKEKGDIPEGYSVSREKKERFSLILESASTNQTSMYLCASSPSSGITDTQYFGPGTRLTVL.

This chain uses TRBV12-3 or TRBV12-4 with TRBJ2-1; the match to TRBD2 covers 10 bases. J lost 10 bases, V lost 6 bases, and 12 bases had no gene match. This CDR3 region has 15 residues. The CDR3 coding sequence is TGTGCCAGCAGCCAAGACCTAGCGGGAGTGGGAGAGCAGTTCTTC. This gives the protein CASSQDLAGVGEQFF.

J is TRBJ1-2 and V is TRBV20-1; TRBD1 agrees at 8 bases. Unmatched junction bases numbered 3, after V lost 2 bases and J lost 4 bases. Germline V lookup: CDR1 DFQATT, CDR2 SNEGSKA (reference sequence). CDR3 length: 13 amino acids. CDR3 amino acids: CSARFTGGYGYTF. CDR3 nucleotides: TGCAGTGCTAGATTTACAGGGGGCTATGGCTACACCTTC.

The chain recombines TRBV29-1 with TRBJ2-1, with TRBD2 matching over 9 bases. The CDR3 sequence is 17 residues long. The V gene's germline CDR1 is SQVTM and CDR2 ANQGSEA. V was clipped by 6 bases and J by 3 bases; unmatched bases: 15. The CDR3 coding sequence is TGCAGCGTGCGTGCCGGGGCTAGCGGGATCCTCTACAATGAGCAGTTCTTC. It codes for CSVRAGASGILYNEQFF.

The V and J genes are TRBV27 and TRBJ2-1; TRBD2 matches at 13 bases. J lost 0 bases, V lost 5 bases, and 10 bases had no gene match. Germline values: CDR1 MNHEY, CDR2 SMNVEV (reference sequence). The CDR3 totals 19 residues. The DNA of the CDR3 is TGTGCCAGCAGTCCGGGACTAGCGGGATCTCCGAGCTCCTACAATGAGCAGTTCTTC. The encoded protein is CASSPGLAGSPSSYNEQFF.

Details on this clonotype: The junction departs from the called germline gene at one end, perhaps through a read error. The chain has TRBV9 and TRBJ2-7, with TRBD1 matching over 7 bases. CDR1 SGDLS and CDR2 YYNGEE come from the germline V gene. The CDR3 length is 14 residues. CDR3 loop: CTSSGDREAYEQYF. For the CDR3, the DNA is TGTACCAGCAGCGGCGACAGGGAAGCCTACGAGCAGTACTTC.

Concerning this clonotype itself: One junction end disagrees with the germline gene, perhaps due to a read error. The V and J genes are TRBV20-1 and TRBJ2-7; possibly TRBD1 or TRBD2 for D (5 bases each). CDR1 DFQATT and CDR2 SNEGSKA come from the germline V gene (reference sequence). This CDR3 contains 13 residues. The CDR3 here is CGATGRGSVEQYF. CDR3 nucleotides: TGCGGTGCTACGGGACGGGGAAGCGTCGAGCAGTACTTC.

On this clonotype itself: A read error may explain this, as a much larger clone is one base away. This chain links TRBV20-1 with TRBJ2-7; D might be TRBD2 (6 bases). The V end was cut by 6 bases, the J end by 6 bases, with 18 bases between. The CDR3 consists of 13 residues. Germline-derived CDR1 and CDR2 are DFQATT and SNEGSKA (reference sequence). CDR3 protein: CSALPEGTREQYF. DNA of the CDR3: TGCAGTGCCCTCCCGGAGGGAACCCGCGAGCAGTACTTC.

This clonotype was counted a few times. The chain carries TRBV7-2 and TRBJ1-1, with unresolved D. V was cut by 1 base and J by 10 bases, with 7 bases left in between. The germline gives CDR1 SGHTA, CDR2 FQGNSA. The CDR3 contains 11 residues. The CDR3 here is CASSLGGTAFF. DNA of the CDR3: TGTGCCAGCAGCTTAGGAGGAACAGCTTTCTTT.

The CDR3 bases are TGTGCCACCCCGACAGAATCTTACACTGAAGCTTTCTTT. Amino acids: CATPTESYTEAFF. The rearrangement uses TRBV25-1 and TRBJ1-1; D is perhaps TRBD1 (5 bases). This CDR3 spans 13 amino acids. V gave up 10 bases and J gave up 3 bases, with 15 bases separating them. Germline values: CDR1 MGHDK, CDR2 SYGVNS.

The chain employs TRBV6-2 or TRBV6-3 and TRBJ2-7; D might be TRBD1 (6 bases). The J call may be incorrect, as the DNA end agrees better with TRBJ2-5. The CDR3 loop spans 13 amino acids. Germline CDR1 and CDR2: MNHEY and SVGEGT. CDR3 residues: CASLRGIQETQYF. The DNA of the CDR3 is TGTGCCAGCCTTAGGGGGATCCAAGAGACCCAGTACTTC.

In this sample, this clonotype turned up a few times. The genes are TRBV12-3 or TRBV12-4 and TRBJ1-6; 7 positions match TRBD1. The V segment lost 3 bases and the J segment 6 bases; nucleotides outside the gene matches: 5. CDR3 length: 15 residues. The CDR3 sequence: CASSFLGTVNSPLHF. CDR3 sequence (DNA): TGTGCCAGCAGTTTTCTCGGGACAGTTAATTCACCCCTCCACTTT.

The chain carries TRBV7-2 and TRBJ1-2, with D possibly TRBD1 on 5 matching bases. V lost 2 bases to trimming and J lost 5 bases, with 12 bases between them. Germline V gene sequence: CDR1 SGHTA, CDR2 FQGNSA. This CDR3 has 14 residues. CDR3: CASSLNRGRYGYTF. The CDR3 nucleotides are TGTGCCAGCAGCTTAAATCGGGGGAGATATGGCTACACCTTC.

The rearrangement joins TRBV5-1 to TRBJ2-2, with TRBD1 identical over 7 bases. Germline V gives CDR1 SGHRS, CDR2 YFSETQ. This CDR3 is 16 amino acids long. V dropped 5 bases and J dropped 2; count of bases not matched to a gene: 9. DNA of the CDR3: TGCGCCAGCAGTTTGTTCGGACAGGCAAACACCGGGGAGCTGTTTTTT. Translated: CASSLFGQANTGELFF.

V and J are TRBV10-3 and TRBJ2-1, with D unresolved. V lost 6 bases, J lost 9 bases, and 15 bases lay in between. CDR1 and CDR2 (germline): ENHRY, SYGVKD. The CDR3 loop spans 13 amino acids. As DNA, the CDR3 is TGTGCCATCAGAGCAGAGATAGTTGGTGAGCAGTTCTTC. Its protein product is CAIRAEIVGEQFF.